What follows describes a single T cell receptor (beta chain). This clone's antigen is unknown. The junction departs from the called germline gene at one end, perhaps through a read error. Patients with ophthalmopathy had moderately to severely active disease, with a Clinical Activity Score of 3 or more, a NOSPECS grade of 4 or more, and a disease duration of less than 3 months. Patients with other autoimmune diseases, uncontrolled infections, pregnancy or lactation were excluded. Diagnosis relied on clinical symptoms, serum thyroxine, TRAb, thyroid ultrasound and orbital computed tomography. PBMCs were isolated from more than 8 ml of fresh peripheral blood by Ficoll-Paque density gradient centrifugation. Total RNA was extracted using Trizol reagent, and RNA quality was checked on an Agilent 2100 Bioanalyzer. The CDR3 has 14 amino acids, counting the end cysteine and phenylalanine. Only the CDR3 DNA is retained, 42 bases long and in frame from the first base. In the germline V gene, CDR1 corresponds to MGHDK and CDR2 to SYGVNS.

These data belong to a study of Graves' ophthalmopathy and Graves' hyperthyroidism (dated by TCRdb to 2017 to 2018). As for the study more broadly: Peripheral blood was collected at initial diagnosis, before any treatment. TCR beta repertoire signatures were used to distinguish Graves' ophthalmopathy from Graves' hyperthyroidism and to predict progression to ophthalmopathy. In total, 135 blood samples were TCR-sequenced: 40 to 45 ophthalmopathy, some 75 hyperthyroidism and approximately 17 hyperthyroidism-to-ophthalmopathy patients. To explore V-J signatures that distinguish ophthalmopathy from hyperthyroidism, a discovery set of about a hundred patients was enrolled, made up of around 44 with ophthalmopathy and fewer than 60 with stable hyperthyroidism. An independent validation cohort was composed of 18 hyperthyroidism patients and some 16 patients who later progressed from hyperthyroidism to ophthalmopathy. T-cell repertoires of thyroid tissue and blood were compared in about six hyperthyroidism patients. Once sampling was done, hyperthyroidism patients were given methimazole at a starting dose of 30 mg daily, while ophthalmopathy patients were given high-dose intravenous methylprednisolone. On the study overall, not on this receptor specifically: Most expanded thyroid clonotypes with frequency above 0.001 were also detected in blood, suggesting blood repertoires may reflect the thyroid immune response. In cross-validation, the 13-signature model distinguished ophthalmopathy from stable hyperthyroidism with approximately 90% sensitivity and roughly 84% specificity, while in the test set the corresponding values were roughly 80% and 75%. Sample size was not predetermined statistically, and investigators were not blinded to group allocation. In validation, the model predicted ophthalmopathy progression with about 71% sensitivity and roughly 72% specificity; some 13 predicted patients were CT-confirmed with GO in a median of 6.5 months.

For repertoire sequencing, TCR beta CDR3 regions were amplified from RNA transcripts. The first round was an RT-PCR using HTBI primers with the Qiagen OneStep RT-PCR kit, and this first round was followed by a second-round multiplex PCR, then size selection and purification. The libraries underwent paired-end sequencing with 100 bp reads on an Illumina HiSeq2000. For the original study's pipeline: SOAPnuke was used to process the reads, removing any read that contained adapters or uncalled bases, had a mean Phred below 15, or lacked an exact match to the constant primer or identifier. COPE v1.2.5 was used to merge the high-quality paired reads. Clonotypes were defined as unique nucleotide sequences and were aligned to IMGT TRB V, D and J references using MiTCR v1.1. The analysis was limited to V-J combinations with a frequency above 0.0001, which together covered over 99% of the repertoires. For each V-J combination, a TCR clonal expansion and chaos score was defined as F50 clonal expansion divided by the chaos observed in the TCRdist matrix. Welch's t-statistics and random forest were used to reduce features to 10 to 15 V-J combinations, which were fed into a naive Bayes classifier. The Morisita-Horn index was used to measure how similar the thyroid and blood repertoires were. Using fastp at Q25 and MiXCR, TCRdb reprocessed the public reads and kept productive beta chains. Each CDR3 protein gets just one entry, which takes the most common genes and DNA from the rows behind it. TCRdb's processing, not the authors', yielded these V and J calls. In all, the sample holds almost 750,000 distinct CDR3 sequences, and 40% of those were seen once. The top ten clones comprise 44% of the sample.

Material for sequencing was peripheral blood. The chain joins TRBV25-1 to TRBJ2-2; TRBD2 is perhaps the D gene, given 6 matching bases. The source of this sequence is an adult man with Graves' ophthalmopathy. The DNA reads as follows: TGTGCCAGCAGTGTTAAGACTAGACCCGGGGGGCTGTTTTTT. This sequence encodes CASSVKTRPGGLFF.